Listed here are 18 T cell receptor beta chains from one sample, sequenced in a study of beta chain features in type 1 diabetes. Of the isolated RNA, all was reverse transcribed, and so the sequenced material was expressed TCRB transcripts. Assay: immunoSEQ multiplex PCR; the TCRdb copy retains only in-frame clones and omits some. The sample carries roughly 150,000 clones, 7% to 10% recorded once. The material sequenced was central memory CD4+ T cells from blood. All receptors derive from a young woman in good health.

The table lists this clone with a few counts. The sample holds other DNA sequences that translate to the same CDR3. The V call is TRBV20-1, the J call TRBJ2-7; TRBD2 matches 7 bases. V shed 5 bases and J 4 bases; nucleotides not matched to a gene: 2. From germline, CDR1 is DFQATT and CDR2 SNEGSKA (reference sequence). The CDR3 length is 11 residues. CDR3 sequence (DNA): TGCAGTGCTCCACTAGCGTACGAGCAGTACTTC. Amino acid sequence: CSAPLAYEQYF.

The chain recombines TRBV2 with TRBJ2-3; a possible D gene is TRBD1 (5 bases). CDR1 is SNHLY and CDR2 is FYNNEI in the germline V gene. The CDR3 has 14 amino acids. V dropped 4 bases and J dropped 3 bases, with 11 bases sitting between them. CDR3 protein: CASSGAAGTDTQYF. The DNA of the CDR3 is TGTGCCAGCAGTGGCGCGGCAGGGACAGATACGCAGTATTTT. Full variable domain (remainder filled in from reference TRBV2 and TRBJ2-3): EPEVTQTPSHQVTQMGQEVILRCVPISNHLYFYWYRQILGQKVEFLVSFYNNEISEKSEIFDDQFSVERPDGSNFTLKIRSTKLEDSAMYFCASSGAAGTDTQYFGPGTRLTVL.

The chain employs TRBV5-5 and TRBJ1-1; D not certain. With 5 bases removed from V and 0 bases from J, the gap between germline ends came to 8 bases. Germline V gene sequence: CDR1 SGHKS, CDR2 YYEKEE (reference sequence). The length of the CDR3 is 13 residues. CDR3 in DNA: TGTGCCAGCAGTTGGGCGTTGAACACTGAAGCTTTCTTT. As protein: CASSWALNTEAFF.

In its sample, this clone was seen a few times. The chain carries TRBV4-2 and TRBJ2-3; 9 bases fit TRBD1. The CDR3 is 15 amino acids. Germline V gives CDR1 LGHNA, CDR2 YNFKEQ. The ends lost 5 bases at V and 4 bases at J; junction bases unmatched: 7. CDR3 sequence: CASSSWDRVSDTQYF. CDR3 in DNA: TGTGCCAGCAGCTCGTGGGACAGGGTATCAGATACGCAGTATTTT.

This clone was counted at least ten times. The V gene is TRBV25-1, the J gene TRBJ2-1; D is possibly TRBD2 (5 bases). CDR1 is MGHDK and CDR2 is SYGVNS in the germline V gene. The ends were cut back, 1 base at V and 0 bases at J, with 16 bases in the middle. The CDR3 extends over 18 amino acids. CDR3 in DNA: TGTGCCAGCAGTGAATTTCCTAGCCTCCTGAGCTCCTACAATGAGCAGTTCTTC. It specifies CASSEFPSLLSSYNEQFF.

The rearrangement links TRBV30 to TRBJ1-5; D is undetermined. The germline V gene encodes CDR1 GTSNPN and CDR2 SVGIG (reference sequence). Trimming took 0 bases from V and 4 from J, leaving 7 bases between them. The CDR3 spans 13 residues. This CDR3 reads CAWSVTGNQPQHF. CDR3 nucleotides: TGTGCCTGGAGTGTCACGGGGAATCAGCCCCAGCATTTT.

This chain uses TRBV6-1 with TRBJ1-2, with a tentative D call TRBD1 (5 bases). V was cut by 3 bases and J by 6 bases, with 8 bases left in between. Looked up from germline, CDR1 is MNHNS and CDR2 is SASEGT. The CDR3 is made up of 12 amino acids. CDR3 residues: CASSEGGNGYTF. The DNA for the CDR3 is TGTGCCAGCAGTGAGGGGGGGAATGGCTACACCTTC.

The V call is TRBV7-3, the J call TRBJ2-2; D is unclear. V was clipped by 0 bases and J by 6 bases, with 8 bases between them. Germline CDR1 is SGHTA and CDR2 is FQGTGA. The CDR3 contains 14 residues. The chain's CDR3 is CASSLTRSSGELFF. In nucleotides, the CDR3 is TGTGCCAGCAGCTTAACTAGATCGTCCGGGGAGCTGTTTTTT.

With respect to this clone: Different DNA sequences within this sample yield the same CDR3. The V and J genes are TRBV30 and TRBJ1-2; D may be TRBD1 (6 bases). Trimming took 3 bases from V and 3 from J, leaving 14 bases between them. Germline loops: CDR1 GTSNPN, CDR2 SVGIG (reference sequence). This CDR3 contains 14 residues. The CDR3 bases are TGTGCCTGGAGGGAACAGGGATGGGACTATGGCTACACCTTC. Amino acids: CAWREQGWDYGYTF.

The chain combines TRBV7-2 with TRBJ2-3, with 8 bases identical to TRBD2. Unmatched junction bases numbered 3, after V lost 1 base and J lost 0 bases. The CDR3 covers 16 residues. Germline CDR1 is SGHTA and CDR2 is FQGNSA. In nucleotides, the CDR3 is TGTGCCAGCAGCTTAGATAGCGGGACTAGCACAGATACGCAGTATTTT. Translated: CASSLDSGTSTDTQYF. Together with reference TRBV7-2 and TRBJ2-3, the CDR3 gives the full variable domain: GAGVSQSPSNKVTEKGKDVELRCDPISGHTALYWYRQSLGQGLEFLIYFQGNSAPDKSGLPSDRFSAERTGGSVSTLTIQRTQQEDSAVYLCASSLDSGTSTDTQYFGPGTRLTVL.

For this clone: The sample contains more than one DNA sequence encoding this CDR3. The chain employs TRBV18 and TRBJ2-3; possibly TRBD2 for D (6 bases). V was cut by 0 bases and J by 0 bases, with 7 bases left in between. This CDR3 has 15 amino acids. Germline V gene sequence: CDR1 KGHSH, CDR2 LQKENI. The CDR3 region has the DNA TGTGCCAGCTCACCACCTAGCGGTAGCACAGATACGCAGTATTTT. Amino acids: CASSPPSGSTDTQYF.

A note on this clone: A read error may produce the germline difference seen at one junction end. The genes are TRBV7-7 and TRBJ2-1; D is undetermined. Germline loops: CDR1 SSHAT, CDR2 FNYEAQ (reference sequence). The CDR3 is 13 amino acids. The CDR3 bases are TGTGCTAGCAGCCCGGAGAGAGTGACTGAGCAGTTCTTC. Encoded protein: CASSPERVTEQFF. Complete variable domain (other parts from reference TRBV7-7 and TRBJ2-1): GAGVSQSPRYKVTKRGQDVTLRCDPISSHATLYWYQQALGQGPEFLTYFNYEAQPDKSGLPSDRFSAERPEGSISTLTIQRTEQRDSAMYRCASSPERVTEQFFGPGTRLTVL.

This clone has only a few counts. The genes are TRBV5-6 and TRBJ2-7, with D tentatively TRBD2 (5 bases). The CDR3 covers 14 residues. CDR1 is SGHDT and CDR2 is YYEEEE in the germline V gene. Trimming took 1 base from V and 0 from J, leaving 8 bases between them. In nucleotides, the CDR3 is TGTGCCAGCAGCTTGCGGGGAAACTCCTACGAGCAGTACTTC. Translation: CASSLRGNSYEQYF.

For this clone: Within the sample, other DNA sequences also encode this same CDR3. The V and J genes are TRBV18 and TRBJ2-3, with a tentative D call TRBD2 (6 bases). The germline V gene encodes CDR1 KGHSH and CDR2 LQKENI. Deletions cut 3 bases from V and 1 base from J, with 8 bases between. This CDR3 has 14 residues. CDR3 in amino acids: CASSPSGGTDTQYF. CDR3 in DNA: TGTGCCAGCTCACCCTCGGGGGGCACAGATACGCAGTATTTT.

The rearrangement uses TRBV4-2 and TRBJ2-7, with D possibly matching TRBD1 (6 bases). The CDR3 consists of 16 residues. Germline assignment: CDR1 LGHNA and CDR2 YNFKEQ. The V end was cut by 2 bases, the J end by 2 bases, with 16 bases between. The CDR3 sequence is CASSQSEGQGTYEQYF. Written as DNA, the CDR3 is TGTGCCAGCAGCCAATCGGAAGGGCAGGGGACCTACGAGCAGTACTTC.

There are a few counts of this clone. The chain couples TRBV6-5 to TRBJ1-1, with 8 nucleotides matching TRBD1. CDR3 length: 12 residues. With V trimmed by 10 bases and J by 6 bases, 7 bases remained unmatched. Per germline, CDR1 MNHEY and CDR2 SVGAGI. CDR3 protein: CANPQGGPEAFF. The CDR3 DNA is TGTGCCAACCCACAGGGGGGACCTGAAGCTTTCTTT.

A few counts support this clone. The chain joins TRBV5-1 to TRBJ2-3, with 8 bases aligning to TRBD2. The CDR3 extends over 17 amino acids. The germline gives CDR1 SGHRS, CDR2 YFSETQ. Unmatched junction bases numbered 8, after V lost 2 bases and J lost 0 bases. CDR3 nucleotides: TGCGCCAGCAGCTTACGGCCTAGCGGGCAAAGCACAGATACGCAGTATTTT. Its translation: CASSLRPSGQSTDTQYF.

The genes are TRBV2 and TRBJ2-7; 9 positions match TRBD1. From germline, CDR1 is SNHLY and CDR2 FYNNEI. J was trimmed by 5 bases and V by 4 bases; bases with no gene match: 3. The CDR3 runs 13 residues. CDR3 residues: CASSGDRDNEQYF. The CDR3 DNA reads TGTGCCAGCAGTGGGGACAGGGACAACGAGCAGTACTTC. Together with reference TRBV2 and TRBJ2-7, the CDR3 gives the full variable domain: EPEVTQTPSHQVTQMGQEVILRCVPISNHLYFYWYRQILGQKVEFLVSFYNNEISEKSEIFDDQFSVERPDGSNFTLKIRSTKLEDSAMYFCASSGDRDNEQYFGPGTRLTVT.